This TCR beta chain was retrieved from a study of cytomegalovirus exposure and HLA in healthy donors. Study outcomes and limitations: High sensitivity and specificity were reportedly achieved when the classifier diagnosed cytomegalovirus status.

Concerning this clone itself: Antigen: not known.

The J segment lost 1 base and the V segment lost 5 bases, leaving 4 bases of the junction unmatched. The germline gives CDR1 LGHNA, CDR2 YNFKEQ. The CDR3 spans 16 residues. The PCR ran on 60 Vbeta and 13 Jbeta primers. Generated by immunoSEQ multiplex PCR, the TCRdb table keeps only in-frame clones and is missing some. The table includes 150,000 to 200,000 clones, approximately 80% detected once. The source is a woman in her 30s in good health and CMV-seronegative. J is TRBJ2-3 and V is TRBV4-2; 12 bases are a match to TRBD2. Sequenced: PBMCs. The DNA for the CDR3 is TGTGCCAGCAGCACAAGGACTAGCGGGGGCACAGATACGCAGTATTTT. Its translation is CASSTRTSGGTDTQYF.